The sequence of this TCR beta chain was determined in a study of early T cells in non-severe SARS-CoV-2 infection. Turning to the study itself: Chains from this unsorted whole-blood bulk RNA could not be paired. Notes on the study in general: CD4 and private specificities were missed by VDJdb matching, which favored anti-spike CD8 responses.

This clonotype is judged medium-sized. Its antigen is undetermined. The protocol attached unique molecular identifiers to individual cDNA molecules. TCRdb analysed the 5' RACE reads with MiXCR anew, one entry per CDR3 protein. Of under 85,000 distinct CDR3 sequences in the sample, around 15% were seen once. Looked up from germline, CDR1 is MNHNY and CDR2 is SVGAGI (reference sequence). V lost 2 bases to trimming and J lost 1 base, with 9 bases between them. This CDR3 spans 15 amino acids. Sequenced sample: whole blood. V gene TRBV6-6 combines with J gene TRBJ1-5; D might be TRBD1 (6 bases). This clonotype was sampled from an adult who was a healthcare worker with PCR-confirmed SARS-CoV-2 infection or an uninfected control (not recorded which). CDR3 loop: CASSYGRGSNQPQHF. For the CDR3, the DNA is TGTGCCAGCAGTTACGGGAGGGGGAGCAATCAGCCCCAGCATTTT.